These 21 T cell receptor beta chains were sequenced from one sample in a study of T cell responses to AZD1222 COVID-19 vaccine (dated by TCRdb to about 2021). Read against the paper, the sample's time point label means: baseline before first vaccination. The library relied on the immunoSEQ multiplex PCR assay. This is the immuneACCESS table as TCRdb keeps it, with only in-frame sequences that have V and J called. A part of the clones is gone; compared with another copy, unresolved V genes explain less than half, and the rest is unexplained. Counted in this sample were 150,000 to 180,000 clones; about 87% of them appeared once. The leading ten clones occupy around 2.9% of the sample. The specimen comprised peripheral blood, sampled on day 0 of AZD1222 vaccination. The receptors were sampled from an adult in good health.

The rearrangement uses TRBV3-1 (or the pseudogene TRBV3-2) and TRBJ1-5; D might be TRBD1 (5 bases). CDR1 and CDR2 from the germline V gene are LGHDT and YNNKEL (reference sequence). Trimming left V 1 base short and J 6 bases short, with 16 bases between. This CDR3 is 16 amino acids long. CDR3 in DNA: TGTGCCAGCAGCCAAGCCTCCGGGGGGATTGGTCAGCCCCAGCATTTT. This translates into CASSQASGGIGQPQHF.

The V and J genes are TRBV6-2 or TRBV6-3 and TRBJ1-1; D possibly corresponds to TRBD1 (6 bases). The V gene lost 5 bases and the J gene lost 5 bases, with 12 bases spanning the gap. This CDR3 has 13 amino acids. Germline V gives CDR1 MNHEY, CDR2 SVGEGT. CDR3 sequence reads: CASSPGAGTEAFF. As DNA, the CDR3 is TGTGCCAGCAGTCCAGGGGCTGGGACTGAAGCTTTCTTT.

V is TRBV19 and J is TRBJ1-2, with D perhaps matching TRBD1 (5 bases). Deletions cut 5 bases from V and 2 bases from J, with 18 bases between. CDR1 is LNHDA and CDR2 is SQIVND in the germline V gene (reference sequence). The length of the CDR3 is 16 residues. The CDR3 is CASSETAGTGNYGYTF. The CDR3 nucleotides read TGTGCCAGTAGTGAGACAGCCGGGACGGGAAACTATGGCTACACCTTC.

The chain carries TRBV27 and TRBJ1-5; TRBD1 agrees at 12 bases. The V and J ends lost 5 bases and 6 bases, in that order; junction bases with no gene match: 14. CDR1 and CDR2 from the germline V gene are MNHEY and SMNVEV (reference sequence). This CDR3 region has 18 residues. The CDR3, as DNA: TGTGCCAGCAGTCCGAGATACCGGGGACAGGGGGCGGGTCAGCCCCAGCATTTT. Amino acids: CASSPRYRGQGAGQPQHF.

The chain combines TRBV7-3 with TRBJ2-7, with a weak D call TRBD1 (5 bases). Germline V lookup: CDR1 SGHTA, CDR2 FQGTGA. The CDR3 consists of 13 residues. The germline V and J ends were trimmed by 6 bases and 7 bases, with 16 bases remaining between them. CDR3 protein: CASSSTTVTEQYF. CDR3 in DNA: TGTGCCAGCAGTTCCACGACAGTTACTGAGCAGTACTTC. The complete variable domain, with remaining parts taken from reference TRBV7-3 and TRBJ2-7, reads GAGVSQTPSNKVTEKGKYVELRCDPISGHTALYWYRQSLGQGPEFLIYFQGTGAADDSGLPNDRFFAVRPEGSVSTLKIQRTERGDSAVYLCASSSTTVTEQYFGPGTRLTVT.

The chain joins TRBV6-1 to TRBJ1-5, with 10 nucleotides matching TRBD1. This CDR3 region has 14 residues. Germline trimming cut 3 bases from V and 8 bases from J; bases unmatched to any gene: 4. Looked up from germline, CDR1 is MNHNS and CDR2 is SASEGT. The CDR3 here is CASSDVDRGKPQHF. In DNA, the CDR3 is TGTGCCAGCAGTGACGTGGACAGGGGGAAGCCCCAGCATTTT.

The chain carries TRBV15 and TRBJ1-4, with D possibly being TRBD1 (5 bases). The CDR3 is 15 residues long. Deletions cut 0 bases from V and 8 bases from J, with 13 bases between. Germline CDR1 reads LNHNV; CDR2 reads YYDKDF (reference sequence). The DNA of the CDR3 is TGTGCCACCAGCAGAGAAGGCCAGGGTGAGGAAAAACTGTTTTTT. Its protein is CATSREGQGEEKLFF. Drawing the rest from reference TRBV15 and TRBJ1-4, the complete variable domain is DAMVIQNPRYQVTQFGKPVTLSCSQTLNHNVMYWYQQKSSQAPKLLFHYYDKDFNNEADTPDNFQSRRPNTSFCFLDIRSPGLGDTAMYLCATSREGQGEEKLFFGSGTQLSVL.

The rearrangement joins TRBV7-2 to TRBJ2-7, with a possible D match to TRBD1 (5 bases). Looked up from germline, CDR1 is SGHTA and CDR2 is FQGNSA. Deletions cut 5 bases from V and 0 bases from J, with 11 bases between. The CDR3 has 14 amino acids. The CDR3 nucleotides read TGTGCCAGCAGCCCAGGGTATAGCTCCTACGAGCAGTACTTC. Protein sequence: CASSPGYSSYEQYF.

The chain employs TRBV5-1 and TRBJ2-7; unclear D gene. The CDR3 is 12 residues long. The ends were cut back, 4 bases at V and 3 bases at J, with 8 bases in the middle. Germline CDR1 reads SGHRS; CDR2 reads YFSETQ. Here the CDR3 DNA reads TGCGCCAGCAGCGAAAACAACTACGAGCAGTACTTC. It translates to CASSENNYEQYF. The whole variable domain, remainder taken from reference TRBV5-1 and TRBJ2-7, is KAGVTQTPRYLIKTRGQQVTLSCSPISGHRSVSWYQQTPGQGLQFLFEYFSETQRNKGNFPGRFSGRQFSNSRSEMNVSTLELGDSALYLCASSENNYEQYFGPGTRLTVT.

CDR3 protein: CASSSPALGAGEQYF. The CDR3 DNA is TGTGCCAGCAGTTCCCCAGCGTTAGGAGCGGGAGAGCAGTACTTC. The chain joins TRBV28 to TRBJ2-7, with 7 bases that match TRBD2. This CDR3 spans 15 amino acids. The germline V gene has CDR1 MDHEN and CDR2 SYDVKM. V lost 4 bases, J lost 7 bases, and 13 bases stayed unmatched.

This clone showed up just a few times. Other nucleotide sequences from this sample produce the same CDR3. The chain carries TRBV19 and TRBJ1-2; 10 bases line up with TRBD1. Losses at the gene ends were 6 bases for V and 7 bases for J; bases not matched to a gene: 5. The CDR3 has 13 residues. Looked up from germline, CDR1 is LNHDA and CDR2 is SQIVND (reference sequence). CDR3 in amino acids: CASSDRDRGGYTF. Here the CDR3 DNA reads TGTGCCAGTAGCGACCGGGACAGGGGTGGCTACACCTTC.

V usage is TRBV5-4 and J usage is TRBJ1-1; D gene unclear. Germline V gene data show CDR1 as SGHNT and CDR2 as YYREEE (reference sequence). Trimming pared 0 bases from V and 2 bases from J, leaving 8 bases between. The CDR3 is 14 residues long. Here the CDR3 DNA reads TGTGCCAGCAGCTTGGGGGTCCTTAACACTGAAGCTTTCTTT. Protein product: CASSLGVLNTEAFF.

The CDR3 here is CASSEYAEHEQYF. CDR3 in DNA: TGTGCCAGCAGTGAATATGCCGAGCACGAGCAGTACTTC. The chain carries TRBV25-1 and TRBJ2-7; D uncertain. The germline CDR1 and CDR2 sequences are MGHDK and SYGVNS. Between the trimmed V and J ends, which lost 0 bases and 5 bases, there was a span of 8 bases. This CDR3 has 13 amino acids.

The CDR3 loop reads CSSGSNEQFF. In DNA form, the CDR3 reads TGCAGTTCGGGGAGTAATGAGCAGTTCTTC. The genes are TRBV20-1 and TRBJ2-1, with a weak D call TRBD2 (5 bases). The CDR3 has 10 amino acids. The V and J ends lost 8 bases and 7 bases respectively, with 9 bases between them. Germline V gene sequence: CDR1 DFQATT, CDR2 SNEGSKA (reference sequence).

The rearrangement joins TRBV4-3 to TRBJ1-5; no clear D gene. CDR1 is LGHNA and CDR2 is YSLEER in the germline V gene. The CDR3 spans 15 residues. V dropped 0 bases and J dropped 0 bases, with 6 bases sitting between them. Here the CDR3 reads CASSQDRSSNQPQHF. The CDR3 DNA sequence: TGCGCCAGCAGCCAAGATCGGAGTAGCAATCAGCCCCAGCATTTT.

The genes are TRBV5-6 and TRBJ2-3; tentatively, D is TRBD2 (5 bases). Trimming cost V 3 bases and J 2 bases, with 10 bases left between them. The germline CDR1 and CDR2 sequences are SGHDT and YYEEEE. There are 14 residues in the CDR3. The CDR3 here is CASSYRDTTDTQYF. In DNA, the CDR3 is TGTGCCAGCAGCTACCGGGATACCACAGATACGCAGTATTTT.

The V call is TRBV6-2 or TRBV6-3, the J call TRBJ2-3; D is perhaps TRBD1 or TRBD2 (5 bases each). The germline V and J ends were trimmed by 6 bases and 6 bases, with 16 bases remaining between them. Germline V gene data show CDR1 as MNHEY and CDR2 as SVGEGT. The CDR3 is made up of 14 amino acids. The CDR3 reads CASSRDRLADTQYF. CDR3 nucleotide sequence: TGTGCCAGCAGCCGGGACCGCCTGGCGGATACGCAGTATTTT.

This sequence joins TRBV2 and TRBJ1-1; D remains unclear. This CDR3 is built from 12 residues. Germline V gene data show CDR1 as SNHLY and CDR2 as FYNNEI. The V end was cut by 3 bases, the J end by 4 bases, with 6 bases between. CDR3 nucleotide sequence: TGTGCCAGCAGTGAGCATGTCACTGAAGCTTTCTTT. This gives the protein CASSEHVTEAFF. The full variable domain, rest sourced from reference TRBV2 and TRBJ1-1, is EPEVTQTPSHQVTQMGQEVILRCVPISNHLYFYWYRQILGQKVEFLVSFYNNEISEKSEIFDDQFSVERPDGSNFTLKIRSTKLEDSAMYFCASSEHVTEAFFGQGTRLTVV.

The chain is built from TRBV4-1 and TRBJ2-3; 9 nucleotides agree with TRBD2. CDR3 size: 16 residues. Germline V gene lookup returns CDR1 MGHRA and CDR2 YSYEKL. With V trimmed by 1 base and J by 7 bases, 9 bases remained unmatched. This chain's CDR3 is CASSQVASGALHTQYF. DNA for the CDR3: TGCGCCAGCAGCCAAGTGGCTAGCGGGGCCTTACATACGCAGTATTTT.

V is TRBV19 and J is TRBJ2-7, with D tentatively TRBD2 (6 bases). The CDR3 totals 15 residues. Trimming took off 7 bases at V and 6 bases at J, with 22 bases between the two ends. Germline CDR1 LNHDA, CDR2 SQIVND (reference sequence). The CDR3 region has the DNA TGTGCCAGTAAAACGGCGGGTAGCGGCTGGGGCGAGCAGTACTTC. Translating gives CASKTAGSGWGEQYF.

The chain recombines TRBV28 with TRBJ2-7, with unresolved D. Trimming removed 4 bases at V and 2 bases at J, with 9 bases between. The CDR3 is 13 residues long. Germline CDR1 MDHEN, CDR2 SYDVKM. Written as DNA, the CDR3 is TGTGCCAGCAGTTACACAAGTACCTACGAGCAGTACTTC. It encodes CASSYTSTYEQYF.